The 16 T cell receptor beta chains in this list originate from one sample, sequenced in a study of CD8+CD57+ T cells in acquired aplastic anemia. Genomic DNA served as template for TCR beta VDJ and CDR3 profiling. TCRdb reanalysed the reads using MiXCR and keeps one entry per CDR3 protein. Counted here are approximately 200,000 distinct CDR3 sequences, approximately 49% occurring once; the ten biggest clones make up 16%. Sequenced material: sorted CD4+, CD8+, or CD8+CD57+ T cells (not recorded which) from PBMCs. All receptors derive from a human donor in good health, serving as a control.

The chain's CDR3 is CASRSQGLASENEQFF. The CDR3, as DNA: TGTGCCAGTAGGTCACAGGGACTAGCGTCTGAGAATGAGCAGTTCTTC. The gene calls are TRBV19 and TRBJ2-1; TRBD2 aligns across 10 bases. The CDR3 has 16 amino acids. V dropped 6 bases and J dropped 7; count of bases not matched to a gene: 12. Germline loops: CDR1 LNHDA, CDR2 SQIVND (reference sequence).

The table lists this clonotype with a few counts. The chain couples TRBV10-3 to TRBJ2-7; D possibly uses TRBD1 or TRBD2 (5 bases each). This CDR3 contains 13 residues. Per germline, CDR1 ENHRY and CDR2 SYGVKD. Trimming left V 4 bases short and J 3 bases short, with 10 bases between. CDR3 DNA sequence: TGTGCCATCAGTGCAAGAGGGGACTACGAGCAGTACTTC. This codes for CAISARGDYEQYF.

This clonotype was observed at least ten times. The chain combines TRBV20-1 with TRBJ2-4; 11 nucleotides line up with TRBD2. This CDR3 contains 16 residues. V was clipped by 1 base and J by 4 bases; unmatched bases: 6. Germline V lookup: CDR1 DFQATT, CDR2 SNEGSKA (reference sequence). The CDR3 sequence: CSARALSSGGKNIQYF. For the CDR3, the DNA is TGCAGTGCTAGAGCCCTGTCTAGCGGGGGGAAAAACATTCAGTACTTC.

CDR3 loop: CAIRGTSGGLSSYNEQFF. CDR3 nucleotide sequence: TGTGCCATCAGGGGGACTAGCGGGGGGCTAAGCTCCTACAATGAGCAGTTCTTC. The chain links TRBV10-3 to TRBJ2-1; 15 nucleotides match TRBD2. The CDR3 is 18 residues long. Germline CDR1 and CDR2: ENHRY and SYGVKD. V dropped 6 bases and J dropped 0; count of bases not matched to a gene: 6.

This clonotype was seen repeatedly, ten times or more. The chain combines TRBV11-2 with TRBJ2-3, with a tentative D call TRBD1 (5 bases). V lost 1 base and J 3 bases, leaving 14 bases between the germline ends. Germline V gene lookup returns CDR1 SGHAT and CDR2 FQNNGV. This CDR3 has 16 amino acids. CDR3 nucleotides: TGTGCCAGCAGCTTAGGTGTGCAGGGTGTTACAGATACGCAGTATTTT. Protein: CASSLGVQGVTDTQYF.

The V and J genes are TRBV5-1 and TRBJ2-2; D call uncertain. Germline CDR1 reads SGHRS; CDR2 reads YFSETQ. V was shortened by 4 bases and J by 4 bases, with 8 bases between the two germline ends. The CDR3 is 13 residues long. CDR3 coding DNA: TGCGCCAGCAGCCTTAGACCCACCGGGGAGCTGTTTTTT. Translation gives CASSLRPTGELFF.

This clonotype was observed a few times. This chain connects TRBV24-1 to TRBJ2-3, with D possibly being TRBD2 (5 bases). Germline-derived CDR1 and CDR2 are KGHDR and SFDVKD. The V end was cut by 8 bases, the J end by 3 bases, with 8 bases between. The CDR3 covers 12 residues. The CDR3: CATIEGTDTQYF. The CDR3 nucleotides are TGTGCCACCATAGAGGGAACAGATACGCAGTATTTT.

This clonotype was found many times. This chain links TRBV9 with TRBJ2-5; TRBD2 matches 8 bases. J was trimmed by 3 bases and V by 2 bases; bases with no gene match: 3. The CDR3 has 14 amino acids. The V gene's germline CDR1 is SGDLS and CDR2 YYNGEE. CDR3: CASSVGGGEETQYF. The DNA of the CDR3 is TGTGCCAGCAGCGTCGGGGGGGGTGAAGAGACCCAGTACTTC.

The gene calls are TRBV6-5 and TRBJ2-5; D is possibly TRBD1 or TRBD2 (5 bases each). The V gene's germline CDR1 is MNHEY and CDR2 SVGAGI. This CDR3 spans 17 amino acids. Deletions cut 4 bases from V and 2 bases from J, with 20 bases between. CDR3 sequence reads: CASSSRGSGASQETQYF. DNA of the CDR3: TGTGCCAGCAGTTCCCGGGGCTCTGGGGCGTCTCAAGAGACCCAGTACTTC.

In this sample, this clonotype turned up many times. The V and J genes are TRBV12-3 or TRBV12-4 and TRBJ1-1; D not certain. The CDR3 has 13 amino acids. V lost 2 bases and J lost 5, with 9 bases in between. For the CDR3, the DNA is TGTGCCAGCAGTTTACAAGAGTTGACTGAAGCTTTCTTT. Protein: CASSLQELTEAFF.

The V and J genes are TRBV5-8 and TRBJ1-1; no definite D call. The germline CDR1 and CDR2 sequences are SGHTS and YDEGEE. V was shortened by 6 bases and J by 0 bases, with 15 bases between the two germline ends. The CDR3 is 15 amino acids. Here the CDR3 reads CASIGGPTLNTEAFF. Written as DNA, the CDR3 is TGTGCCAGCATTGGAGGGCCTACCCTGAACACTGAAGCTTTCTTT. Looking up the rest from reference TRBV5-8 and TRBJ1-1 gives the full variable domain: EAGVTQSPTHLIKTRGQQATLRCSPISGHTSVYWYQQALGLGLQFLLWYDEGEERNRGNFPPRFSGRQFPNYSSELNVNALELEDSALYLCASIGGPTLNTEAFFGQGTRLTVV.

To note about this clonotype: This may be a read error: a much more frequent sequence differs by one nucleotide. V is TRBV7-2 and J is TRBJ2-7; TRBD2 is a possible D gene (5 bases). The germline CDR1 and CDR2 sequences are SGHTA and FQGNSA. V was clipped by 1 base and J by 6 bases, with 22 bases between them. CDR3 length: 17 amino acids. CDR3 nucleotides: TGTGCCAGCAGCTTAGAAAGTCCGACAAAAGAGGGCTGCGAGCAGTACTTC. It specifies CASSLESPTKEGCEQYF.

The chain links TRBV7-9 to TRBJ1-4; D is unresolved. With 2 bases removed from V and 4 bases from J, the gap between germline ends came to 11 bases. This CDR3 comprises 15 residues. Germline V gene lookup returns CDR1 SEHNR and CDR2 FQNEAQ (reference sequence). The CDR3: CASSLKVSDNEKLFF. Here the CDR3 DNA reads TGTGCCAGCAGCTTAAAGGTGTCGGATAATGAAAAACTGTTTTTT.

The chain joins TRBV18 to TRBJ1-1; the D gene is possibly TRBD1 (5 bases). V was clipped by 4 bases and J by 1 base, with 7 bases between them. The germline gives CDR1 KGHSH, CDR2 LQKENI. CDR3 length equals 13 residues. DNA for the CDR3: TGTGCCAGCTCACGGGACTCGAACACTGAAGCTTTCTTT. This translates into CASSRDSNTEAFF.

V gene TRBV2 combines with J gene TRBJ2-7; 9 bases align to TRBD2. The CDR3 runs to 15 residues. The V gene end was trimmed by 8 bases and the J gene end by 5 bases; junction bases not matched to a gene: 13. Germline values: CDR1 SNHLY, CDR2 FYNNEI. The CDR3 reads CASCCGGRALDEQYF. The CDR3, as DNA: TGTGCCAGCTGTTGTGGCGGGAGGGCTTTGGACGAGCAGTACTTC.

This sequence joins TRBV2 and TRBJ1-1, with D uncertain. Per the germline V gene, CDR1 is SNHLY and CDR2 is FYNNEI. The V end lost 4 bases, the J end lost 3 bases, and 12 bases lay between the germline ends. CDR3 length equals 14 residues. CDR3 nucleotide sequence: TGTGCCAGCAGTGGCAGGAATTGGGACACTGAAGCTTTCTTT. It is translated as CASSGRNWDTEAFF.